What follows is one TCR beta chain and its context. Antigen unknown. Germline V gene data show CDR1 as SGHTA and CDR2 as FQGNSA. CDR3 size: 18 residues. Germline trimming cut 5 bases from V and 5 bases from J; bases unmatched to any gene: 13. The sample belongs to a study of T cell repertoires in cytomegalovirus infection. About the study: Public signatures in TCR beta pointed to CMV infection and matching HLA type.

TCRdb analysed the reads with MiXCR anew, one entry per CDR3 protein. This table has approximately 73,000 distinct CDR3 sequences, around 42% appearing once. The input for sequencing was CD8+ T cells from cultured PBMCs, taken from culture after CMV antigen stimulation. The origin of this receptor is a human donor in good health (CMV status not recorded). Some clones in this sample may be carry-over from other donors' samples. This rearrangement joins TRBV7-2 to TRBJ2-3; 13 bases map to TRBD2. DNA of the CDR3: TGTGCCAGCAGCCCAGTATCGGGACTAGCGGGGTCGGGAGATACGCAGTATTTT. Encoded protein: CASSPVSGLAGSGDTQYF.